These 8 T cell receptor beta chains came from one sample sequenced in a study of T cell responses to AZD1222 COVID-19 vaccine. Sequenced by immunoSEQ multiplex PCR; TCRdb stores in-frame clones only, minus some. The sample yields about 170,000 clones, roughly 92% seen once. Source: peripheral blood, taken on day 0 of AZD1222 vaccination. These receptors were taken from an adult in good health.

The V and J genes are TRBV19 and TRBJ2-7, with TRBD2 identical over 8 bases. With 3 bases clipped from V and 6 bases from J, the junction kept 7 bases outside the gene matches. CDR3 length equals 14 residues. Germline V gene lookup returns CDR1 LNHDA and CDR2 SQIVND (reference sequence). The CDR3 sequence: CASSIRGGPLEQYF. CDR3 nucleotide sequence: TGTGCCAGTAGTATTCGCGGGGGGCCACTCGAGCAGTACTTC.

The V call is TRBV27, the J call TRBJ1-5, with D maybe TRBD1 (5 bases). V was shortened by 2 bases and J by 2 bases, with 7 bases between the two germline ends. From germline, CDR1 is MNHEY and CDR2 SMNVEV (reference sequence). The CDR3 runs 14 residues. CDR3 DNA sequence: TGTGCCAGCAGTTTACAAGGGGGCAATCAGCCCCAGCATTTT. It encodes CASSLQGGNQPQHF.

The chain has TRBV20-1 and TRBJ2-1; 10 bases fit TRBD2. Germline V gene data show CDR1 as DFQATT and CDR2 as SNEGSKA (reference sequence). V was pared by 5 bases and J by 10 bases, with 2 bases of the junction left unmatched. The CDR3 is 11 amino acids. In nucleotides, the CDR3 is TGCAGTGCTTATAGCGGGAGGGAGCAGTTCTTC. Amino acids: CSAYSGREQFF.

The rearrangement uses TRBV2 and TRBJ1-2; D not certain. The CDR3 loop spans 13 amino acids. V was shortened by 7 bases and J by 4 bases, with 13 bases between the two germline ends. Germline loops: CDR1 SNHLY, CDR2 FYNNEI. In DNA form, the CDR3 reads TGTGCCAGCAACATCCTCGGGCTCTATGGCTACACCTTC. As protein: CASNILGLYGYTF.

The chain combines TRBV10-1 with TRBJ1-1; 8 positions match TRBD1. The germline CDR1 and CDR2 sequences are WNHNN and SYGVQD (reference sequence). V trimming: 4 bases; J trimming: 5 bases; junction bases outside the gene matches: 3. The CDR3 loop spans 13 amino acids. This CDR3 is CASSGDRGTEAFF. CDR3 DNA: TGCGCCAGCAGTGGCGACAGGGGTACTGAAGCTTTCTTT.

This chain uses TRBV6-2 or TRBV6-3 with TRBJ2-1; D possibly uses TRBD1 or TRBD2 (6 bases each). The V gene lost 2 bases and the J gene lost 5 bases, with 16 bases spanning the gap. The CDR3 totals 16 residues. From germline, CDR1 is MNHEY and CDR2 SVGEGT. CDR3 protein: CASSYPEGGKNNEQFF. Written as DNA, the CDR3 is TGTGCCAGCAGTTACCCCGAAGGGGGGAAAAACAATGAGCAGTTCTTC.

This clone showed up just a few times. The gene calls are TRBV5-1 and TRBJ2-2, with 9 nucleotides matching TRBD2. Germline V gene data show CDR1 as SGHRS and CDR2 as YFSETQ. The CDR3 loop spans 18 amino acids. The trim removed 0 bases at V and 1 base at J, leaving 7 bases unmatched. CDR3 DNA sequence: TGCGCCAGCAGCTTGGGTTCGGGACTAGCCAGGAACACCGGGGAGCTGTTTTTT. Its translation: CASSLGSGLARNTGELFF. Together with reference TRBV5-1 and TRBJ2-2, the CDR3 gives the full variable domain: KAGVTQTPRYLIKTRGQQVTLSCSPISGHRSVSWYQQTPGQGLQFLFEYFSETQRNKGNFPGRFSGRQFSNSRSEMNVSTLELGDSALYLCASSLGSGLARNTGELFFGEGSRLTVL.

This clone was counted between two and nine times. Distinct nucleotide sequences in the sample also encode this CDR3. The chain is built from TRBV18 and TRBJ1-1, with 8 bases fitting TRBD1. Germline CDR1 and CDR2: KGHSH and LQKENI. Trimming took 6 bases from V and 1 from J; bases not matched to a gene: 4. The CDR3 is 14 amino acids. The CDR3 is CASSPGQGNTEAFF. CDR3 DNA: TGTGCCAGCTCTCCCGGACAGGGGAACACTGAAGCTTTCTTT.